Listed below are T cell receptor beta chains from one sample, sequenced in a study of Tregs in tolerant kidney transplant recipients. Generated by immunoSEQ multiplex PCR, the TCRdb table keeps only in-frame clones and is missing some. The sample yields tens of thousands of clones, about 88% seen once. The sequenced sample was CD4+ T cells from blood, obtained before the transplant. The receptors here all came from a human donor who received a combined kidney and bone marrow transplant. Each CDR3 is given with its conserved first and last residue. D genes are given only for firm matches. A clone size is listed for some rows: how often the clone was seen (once, few, many), or a class if it is expanded.

J gene: TRBJ2-2
clone size: NA
D gene: TRBD2
V gene: TRBV2
CDR3 protein: CASRPGTRYTGELFF
CDR3 DNA: TGTGCCAGCAGGCCCGGGACTAGATACACCGGGGAGCTGTTTTTT

J gene: TRBJ2-5
clone size: NA
D gene: NA
V gene: TRBV7-8
CDR3 protein: CASSSTGETQYF
CDR3 DNA: TGTGCCAGCAGCTCGACAGGCGAGACCCAGTACTTC

J gene: TRBJ1-4
clone size: NA
D gene: NA
V gene: TRBV6-5
CDR3 protein: CASSYSGVTNEKLFF
CDR3 DNA: TGTGCCAGCAGTTACTCAGGGGTCACTAATGAAAAACTGTTTTTT

J gene: TRBJ1-3
clone size: NA
D gene: NA
V gene: TRBV2
CDR3 protein: CASSAVGLSGNTIYF
CDR3 DNA: TGTGCCAGCAGTGCGGTGGGCCTCTCTGGAAACACCATATATTTT

J gene: TRBJ1-5
clone size: NA
D gene: NA
V gene: TRBV15
CDR3 protein: CATSGDNRSNQPQHF
CDR3 DNA: TGTGCCACCAGCGGGGATAACAGGAGCAATCAGCCCCAGCATTTT

J gene: TRBJ2-5
clone size: few
D gene: TRBD1
V gene: TRBV7-2
CDR3 protein: CASTGGSGTEETQYF
CDR3 DNA: TGTGCCAGCACCGGAGGCTCCGGGACAGAAGAGACCCAGTACTTC

J gene: TRBJ2-1
clone size: NA
D gene: NA
V gene: TRBV5-1
CDR3 protein: CASSLVPGALNNEQFF
CDR3 DNA: TGCGCCAGCAGCTTGGTTCCAGGGGCTCTTAACAATGAGCAGTTCTTC

J gene: TRBJ1-2
clone size: NA
D gene: NA
V gene: TRBV30
CDR3 protein: CAWRGAALNYGYTF
CDR3 DNA: TGTGCCTGGAGAGGGGCGGCCTTAAACTATGGCTACACCTTC

J gene: TRBJ2-3
clone size: NA
D gene: TRBD1
V gene: TRBV9
CDR3 protein: CASSGQGSSTDTQYF
CDR3 DNA: TGTGCCAGCAGCGGACAGGGATCGAGCACAGATACGCAGTATTTT

J gene: TRBJ1-2
clone size: NA
D gene: NA
V gene: TRBV7-9
CDR3 protein: CASSSDSNYGYTF
CDR3 DNA: TGTGCCAGCAGCTCCGACAGTAACTATGGCTACACCTTC

J gene: TRBJ2-3
clone size: NA
D gene: NA
V gene: TRBV4-3
CDR3 protein: CASSQEQGPHTQYF
CDR3 DNA: TGCGCCAGCAGCCAGGAACAGGGTCCGCATACGCAGTATTTT

J gene: TRBJ2-3
clone size: NA
D gene: NA
V gene: TRBV4-3
CDR3 protein: CASSLTLDSRSDTQYF
CDR3 DNA: TGCGCCAGCAGCCTAACCCTGGACAGCAGGTCAGATACGCAGTATTTT

J gene: TRBJ2-5
clone size: once
D gene: NA
V gene: TRBV9
CDR3 protein: CASSTAREETQYF
CDR3 DNA: TGTGCCAGCAGCACCGCACGGGAAGAGACCCAGTACTTC

J gene: TRBJ2-7
clone size: NA
D gene: TRBD1
V gene: TRBV27
CDR3 protein: CASIQGQGSGEQYF
CDR3 DNA: TGTGCCAGCATCCAGGGACAGGGTTCGGGCGAGCAGTACTTC

J gene: TRBJ1-5
clone size: NA
D gene: NA
V gene: TRBV11-2
CDR3 protein: CASSLGTVSNQPQHF
CDR3 DNA: TGTGCCAGCAGCTTAGGGACAGTTAGCAATCAGCCCCAGCATTTT

J gene: TRBJ2-7
clone size: NA
D gene: TRBD1
V gene: TRBV5-1
CDR3 protein: CASSPDTGGPYEQYF
CDR3 DNA: TGCGCCAGCAGCCCGGACACAGGGGGCCCCTACGAGCAGTACTTC

J gene: TRBJ2-5
clone size: once
D gene: TRBD2
V gene: TRBV2
CDR3 protein: CASSGLAGGLETQYF
CDR3 DNA: TGTGCCAGCAGTGGTCTAGCGGGAGGGCTGGAGACCCAGTACTTC

J gene: TRBJ1-2
clone size: NA
D gene: NA
V gene: TRBV19
CDR3 protein: CASSMDGRGGRGYTF
CDR3 DNA: TGTGCCAGTAGTATGGACGGACGGGGAGGGAGAGGCTACACCTTC

J gene: TRBJ1-3
clone size: NA
D gene: NA
V gene: TRBV29-1
CDR3 protein: CSVVQSSGNTIYF
CDR3 DNA: TGCAGCGTTGTACAGAGCTCTGGAAACACCATATATTTT

J gene: TRBJ2-7
clone size: NA
D gene: TRBD2
V gene: TRBV28
CDR3 protein: CASKLQAGPSYEQYF
CDR3 DNA: TGTGCCAGCAAGCTCCAAGCGGGACCCTCCTACGAGCAGTACTTC

J gene: TRBJ1-2
clone size: NA
D gene: NA
V gene: TRBV4-3
CDR3 protein: CASSQEAGPRPSGYTF
CDR3 DNA: TGCGCCAGCAGCCAAGAGGCAGGGCCTCGTCCGTCTGGCTACACCTTC

J gene: TRBJ2-7
clone size: NA
D gene: TRBD2
V gene: TRBV18
CDR3 protein: CASSLGASGSYEQYF
CDR3 DNA: TGTGCCAGCTCACTAGGGGCTAGCGGGAGTTACGAGCAGTACTTC

J gene: TRBJ2-7
clone size: NA
D gene: NA
V gene: TRBV28
CDR3 protein: CASSPTGDEQYF
CDR3 DNA: TGTGCCAGCAGCCCCACGGGTGACGAGCAGTACTTC

J gene: TRBJ2-2
clone size: once
D gene: NA
V gene: TRBV6-6
CDR3 protein: CASRPRERTGELFF
CDR3 DNA: TGTGCCAGCAGGCCTCGGGAGCGCACCGGGGAGCTGTTTTTT

J gene: TRBJ1-2
clone size: NA
D gene: NA
V gene: TRBV15
CDR3 protein: CATSRDIGGGGGYTF
CDR3 DNA: TGTGCCACCAGCAGAGATATAGGGGGTGGCGGCGGCTACACCTTC

J gene: TRBJ2-5
clone size: NA
D gene: NA
V gene: TRBV29-1
CDR3 protein: CSVSPGLNQETQYF
CDR3 DNA: TGCAGCGTATCTCCCGGACTGAACCAAGAGACCCAGTACTTC

J gene: TRBJ2-1
clone size: NA
D gene: TRBD2
V gene: TRBV6-6
CDR3 protein: CASRKLAGVSNEQFF
CDR3 DNA: TGTGCCAGCAGGAAACTAGCGGGAGTATCAAATGAGCAGTTCTTC

J gene: TRBJ2-5
clone size: NA
D gene: NA
V gene: TRBV19
CDR3 protein: CASSNSGYETQYF
CDR3 DNA: TGTGCCAGTAGTAATTCCGGGTACGAGACCCAGTACTTC

J gene: TRBJ2-7
clone size: NA
D gene: TRBD2
V gene: TRBV27
CDR3 protein: CASSGLGAEQYF
CDR3 DNA: TGTGCCAGCAGTGGACTAGGCGCCGAGCAGTACTTC

J gene: TRBJ2-3
clone size: NA
D gene: TRBD2
V gene: TRBV27
CDR3 protein: CASSYGGRGTDTQYF
CDR3 DNA: TGTGCCAGCAGTTACGGCGGGAGGGGTACAGATACGCAGTATTTT

J gene: TRBJ1-5
clone size: NA
D gene: TRBD1
V gene: TRBV19
CDR3 protein: CASSSRDSLYLPQHF
CDR3 DNA: TGTGCCAGTAGCTCTAGGGACAGCCTCTATCTGCCCCAGCATTTT

J gene: TRBJ2-7
clone size: NA
D gene: NA
V gene: TRBV28
CDR3 protein: CASSFLGQSSYEQYF
CDR3 DNA: TGTGCCAGCAGTTTTTTGGGACAAAGCTCCTACGAGCAGTACTTC

J gene: TRBJ2-5
clone size: NA
D gene: NA
V gene: TRBV27
CDR3 protein: CASSLTRLQETQYF
CDR3 DNA: TGTGCCAGCAGTTTAACCAGATTACAAGAGACCCAGTACTTC

J gene: TRBJ2-6
clone size: NA
D gene: TRBD1
V gene: TRBV18
CDR3 protein: CASSVDGQGVLTF
CDR3 DNA: TGTGCCAGCTCAGTTGATGGACAGGGCGTCCTGACTTTC

J gene: TRBJ2-1
clone size: NA
D gene: NA
V gene: TRBV29-1
CDR3 protein: CSVELGNEQFF
CDR3 DNA: TGCAGCGTTGAGCTCGGGAATGAGCAGTTCTTC

J gene: TRBJ2-1
clone size: NA
D gene: NA
V gene: TRBV29-1
CDR3 protein: CSVDTWRNSYNEQFF
CDR3 DNA: TGCAGCGTTGATACTTGGCGGAACTCCTACAATGAGCAGTTCTTC

J gene: TRBJ2-5
clone size: NA
D gene: NA
V gene: TRBV28
CDR3 protein: CASSSPGTHDVYLETQYF
CDR3 DNA: TGTGCCAGCAGTTCGCCCGGGACTCACGACGTCTATTTAGAGACCCAGTACTTC

J gene: TRBJ1-2
clone size: NA
D gene: NA
V gene: TRBV19
CDR3 protein: CAIETGGGYTF
CDR3 DNA: TGTGCCATAGAGACAGGTGGCGGCTACACCTTC

J gene: TRBJ2-2
clone size: NA
D gene: NA
V gene: TRBV5-1
CDR3 protein: CASSAGLSNTGELFF
CDR3 DNA: TGCGCCAGCAGCGCGGGACTGTCGAACACCGGGGAGCTGTTTTTT

J gene: TRBJ2-7
clone size: NA
D gene: TRBD2
V gene: TRBV7-9
CDR3 protein: CASSQGKLAGDSYEQYF
CDR3 DNA: TGTGCCAGCAGCCAAGGAAAACTAGCGGGAGATTCCTACGAGCAGTACTTC

J gene: TRBJ2-6
clone size: NA
D gene: TRBD2
V gene: TRBV10-2
CDR3 protein: CASSDRLAGGTSGANVLTF
CDR3 DNA: TGCGCCAGCAGTGATCGACTAGCGGGAGGTACCTCTGGGGCCAACGTCCTGACTTTC